This T cell receptor beta chain was identified during a study of T-cell reconstitution after alpha-beta-depleted transplantation in children. Study-wide findings and caveats: Two months or so post-transplant, alpha-beta T cells reportedly derived from several hundred expanded graft clones. Diversity of TCRbeta at day 60 was high in some patients, arising from surviving recipient T cells and thymic progenitors. Hyperexpanded clones declined; after one year, newly produced T cells mostly supplied diversity.

It was with unique molecular identifiers that the TCRbeta library was prepared. A single record per CDR3 protein comes from TCRdb applying MiXCR to the PCR reads. Of about 470,000 distinct CDR3 sequences in the sample, 43% were seen once. This clonotype has a count of ten or more. Its antigen is unknown. Per germline, CDR1 SGHRS and CDR2 YFSETQ. CDR3 length equals 16 residues. J lost 4 bases, V lost 4 bases, and 5 bases had no gene match. This TCR was recovered from a girl aged 2 to 10 with aplastic anemia, due to receive a stem cell transplant. The starting material was PBMCs, obtained before TCRalphabeta/CD19-depleted stem cell transplant. This sequence joins TRBV5-1 and TRBJ2-3; TRBD2 matches 14 bases. The CDR3 DNA reads as TGCGCCAGCAGCCCCCCGGGACTAGCGGGAGCAGATACGCAGTATTTT. This encodes CASSPPGLAGADTQYF.